These 29 T cell receptor beta chains were sequenced from one sample in a study of follicular helper T cells after annual influenza vaccination. Data came from immunoSEQ multiplex PCR; TCRdb stores just in-frame clones and leaves some out. The repertoire consists of about 12,000 clones, with 80% occurring once and the leading ten covering around 3.5%. Time point described: 2015-2016 season, pre-vaccination. The specimen was CXCR5+ CD38- circulating T follicular helper cells from blood, collected on the day of influenza vaccination. Indicated subset: circulating Tfh, non-naive CD4+CXCR5+PD-1+ (ICOS+CD38+ or ICOS-CD38-). These receptors were collected from an adult who received the influenza vaccine.

This clone was found a few times. The CDR3 here is CASSQGALSTNSPLHF. Written as DNA, the CDR3 is TGTGCCAGCAGCCAAGGGGCACTTTCGACCAATTCACCCCTCCACTTT. J is TRBJ1-6 and V is TRBV7-6; weak D call: TRBD1 (5 bases). CDR1 and CDR2 from the germline V gene are SGHVS and FNYEAQ. The CDR3 covers 16 residues. The V and J ends lost 5 bases and 7 bases respectively, with 18 bases between them.

This clone has a handful of counts. The chain joins TRBV28 to TRBJ1-3, with D possibly being TRBD1 (5 bases). The CDR3 contains 15 residues. V was trimmed by 3 bases and J by 5 bases, leaving 14 bases between them. Germline V gives CDR1 MDHEN, CDR2 SYDVKM. The CDR3: CASSLGDSVRNTIYF. The CDR3 DNA reads TGTGCCAGCAGTTTGGGCGACAGTGTGAGAAACACCATATATTTT.

This chain connects TRBV29-1 to TRBJ2-7; D is perhaps TRBD1 (5 bases). The V end was cut by 8 bases, the J end by 5 bases, with 13 bases between. CDR1 SQVTM and CDR2 ANQGSEA come from the germline V gene. The CDR3 length is 11 residues. CDR3 residues: CSTADTHEQYF. The CDR3 bases are TGCAGCACCGCGGACACCCACGAGCAGTACTTC.

This chain connects TRBV29-1 to TRBJ2-3; a possible D gene is TRBD1 (6 bases). The V gene lost 7 bases and the J gene lost 0 bases, with 8 bases spanning the gap. The CDR3 is 12 amino acids. From germline, CDR1 is SQVTM and CDR2 ANQGSEA. The CDR3 DNA sequence: TGCAGCGGAGACAGGAGCACAGATACGCAGTATTTT. Amino acid sequence: CSGDRSTDTQYF.

The chain couples TRBV2 to TRBJ2-1; TRBD1 might be the D (5 bases). The CDR3 has 16 amino acids. Trimming left V 0 bases short and J 4 bases short, with 13 bases between. From germline, CDR1 is SNHLY and CDR2 FYNNEI. CDR3 nucleotide sequence: TGTGCCAGCAGTGAAGCAGTGACAGAACCGTACAATGAGCAGTTCTTC. Translation gives CASSEAVTEPYNEQFF.

The rearrangement joins TRBV28 to TRBJ1-3; TRBD1 matches at 9 bases. CDR3 size: 15 residues. Germline CDR1 and CDR2: MDHEN and SYDVKM. V shed 6 bases and J 4 bases; nucleotides not matched to a gene: 7. The CDR3 is CASRTQGARGNTIYF. CDR3 sequence (DNA): TGTGCCAGCAGAACACAGGGGGCGCGGGGAAACACCATATATTTT.

DNA for the CDR3: TGTGCCAGCAGCCAAGATCTCCCGACAGGTGGCTACACCTTC. It specifies CASSQDLPTGGYTF. This chain joins TRBV4-2 and TRBJ1-2; weak D call: TRBD1 (6 bases). The CDR3 is 14 amino acids. V was cut by 0 bases and J by 7 bases, with 12 bases left in between. CDR1 and CDR2 (germline): LGHNA, YNFKEQ.

The gene calls are TRBV7-2 and TRBJ2-1; D might be TRBD1 (5 bases). The CDR3 extends over 15 amino acids. Germline V gene lookup returns CDR1 SGHTA and CDR2 FQGNSA. V gave up 2 bases and J gave up 8 bases, with 16 bases separating them. The CDR3 DNA sequence: TGTGCCAGCAGCTTAATGGGAACTGGGGCCGATGAGCAGTTCTTC. Translated: CASSLMGTGADEQFF.

V and J are TRBV7-7 and TRBJ2-5, with 9 bases fitting TRBD1. This CDR3 spans 14 amino acids. The germline CDR1 and CDR2 sequences are SSHAT and FNYEAQ (reference sequence). The junction had 2 bases not matched to a gene; V was cut back by 2 bases and J by 4 bases. The CDR3 loop is CASSLTGGGETQYF. CDR3 nucleotides: TGTGCCAGCAGCTTAACAGGGGGCGGAGAGACCCAGTACTTC.

This clone has only a few counts. The J gene is TRBJ2-3, the V gene TRBV25-1; 7 nucleotides match TRBD2. The CDR3 contains 15 residues. Germline V gene sequence: CDR1 MGHDK, CDR2 SYGVNS. Trimming removed 5 bases from V and 4 bases from J; junction bases left unmatched: 9. Here the CDR3 DNA reads TGTGCCAGCAGTACTGGGGGGGGTTTCGCAGATACGCAGTATTTT. It yields the protein CASSTGGGFADTQYF. Complete variable domain (other parts from reference TRBV25-1 and TRBJ2-3): EADIYQTPRYLVIGTGKKITLECSQTMGHDKMYWYQQDPGMELHLIHYSYGVNSTEKGDLSSESTVSRIRTEHFPLTLESARPSHTSQYLCASSTGGGFADTQYFGPGTRLTVL.

The chain carries TRBV6-5 and TRBJ1-5, with no clear D. V was clipped by 5 bases and J by 0 bases, with 5 bases between them. Germline values: CDR1 MNHEY, CDR2 SVGAGI. This CDR3 contains 13 residues. The CDR3 loop reads CASSRDSNQPQHF. Here the CDR3 DNA reads TGTGCCAGCAGTAGAGATAGCAATCAGCCCCAGCATTTT.

V gene TRBV19 combines with J gene TRBJ2-5; D is undetermined. Looked up from germline, CDR1 is LNHDA and CDR2 is SQIVND (reference sequence). The CDR3 runs to 12 residues. V was pared by 3 bases and J by 10 bases, with 12 bases between. The CDR3: CASSMVQNRQYF. CDR3 DNA: TGTGCCAGTAGTATGGTACAGAATCGCCAGTACTTC.

The V gene is TRBV14, the J gene TRBJ1-2; a weak D match, TRBD1 (5 bases). The CDR3 sequence is 16 residues long. Per the germline V gene, CDR1 is SGHDN and CDR2 is FVKESK. V lost 4 bases and J 2 bases, leaving 17 bases between the germline ends. In nucleotides, the CDR3 is TGTGCCAGCAGCCGGACTGGGACTACAGTAAACTATGGCTACACCTTC. It codes for CASSRTGTTVNYGYTF. Full variable domain (rest looked up from reference TRBV14 and TRBJ1-2): EAGVTQFPSHSVIEKGQTVTLRCDPISGHDNLYWYRRVMGKEIKFLLHFVKESKQDESGMPNNRFLAERTGGTYSTLKVQPAELEDSGVYFCASSRTGTTVNYGYTFGSGTRLTVV.

This clone has just one count. V usage is TRBV19 and J usage is TRBJ1-5; weak D call: TRBD1 (5 bases). The CDR3 sequence is 17 residues long. The germline CDR1 and CDR2 sequences are LNHDA and SQIVND (reference sequence). The V end was cut by 6 bases, the J end by 2 bases, with 20 bases between. The DNA for the CDR3 is TGTGCCAGTAGGTATGATACGGGGCCACGGGGCAATCAGCCCCAGCATTTT. It translates to CASRYDTGPRGNQPQHF. The whole variable domain, filled in from reference TRBV19 and TRBJ1-5, reads DGGITQSPKYLFRKEGQNVTLSCEQNLNHDAMYWYRQDPGQGLRLIYYSQIVNDFQKGDIAEGYSVSREKKESFPLTVTSAQKNPTAFYLCASRYDTGPRGNQPQHFGDGTRLSIL.

The chain combines TRBV4-1 with TRBJ1-4, with D unresolved. CDR1 and CDR2 from the germline V gene are MGHRA and YSYEKL. The CDR3 sequence is 15 residues long. With 0 bases removed from V and 0 bases from J, the gap between germline ends came to 5 bases. The CDR3 here is CASSQDRTTNEKLFF. CDR3 DNA: TGCGCCAGCAGCCAAGATCGTACAACTAATGAAAAACTGTTTTTT.

V usage is TRBV4-3 and J usage is TRBJ2-1; 14 positions agree with TRBD2. Trimming at V came to 4 bases and at J to 6 bases, leaving 8 bases not matched to a gene. The CDR3 extends over 17 amino acids. Germline V CDR1 and CDR2: LGHNA, YSLEER. Here the CDR3 reads CASSLSRGTSGSNEQFF. The DNA of the CDR3 is TGCGCCAGCAGCCTAAGCCGTGGGACTAGCGGGAGCAATGAGCAGTTCTTC.

A few counts support this clone. The chain is built from TRBV7-3 and TRBJ1-6, with TRBD1 matching 9 bases. CDR1 SGHTA and CDR2 FQGTGA come from the germline V gene. J was trimmed by 9 bases and V by 5 bases; bases with no gene match: 11. The CDR3 length is 16 residues. The CDR3 coding sequence is TGTGCCAGCAGCCTATCGACAGGGGGAGGATTTTCACCCCTCCACTTT. It encodes CASSLSTGGGFSPLHF.

This chain connects TRBV11-2 to TRBJ2-1; 12 bases align to TRBD2. This CDR3 spans 18 amino acids. After removal of 0 bases from V and 6 bases from J, the junction contained 9 bases not matched to a gene. Germline V lookup: CDR1 SGHAT, CDR2 FQNNGV. The CDR3 loop is CASSLELASGGVLNEQFF. In DNA, the CDR3 is TGTGCCAGCAGCTTAGAGTTGGCTAGCGGGGGGGTCCTCAATGAGCAGTTCTTC.

The V and J genes are TRBV14 and TRBJ2-7; perhaps TRBD2 as D (6 bases). CDR1 is SGHDN and CDR2 is FVKESK in the germline V gene. The CDR3 totals 14 residues. The V end lost 6 bases, the J end lost 3 bases, and 15 bases lay between the germline ends. For the CDR3, the DNA is TGTGCCAGCAGTCGAAAACTAGCCGTCTACGAGCAGTACTTC. Its protein product is CASSRKLAVYEQYF. The entire variable domain, with the rest obtained from reference TRBV14 and TRBJ2-7, is as follows: EAGVTQFPSHSVIEKGQTVTLRCDPISGHDNLYWYRRVMGKEIKFLLHFVKESKQDESGMPNNRFLAERTGGTYSTLKVQPAELEDSGVYFCASSRKLAVYEQYFGPGTRLTVT.

The genes are TRBV18 and TRBJ1-3; tentative D call: TRBD1 (6 bases). V lost 3 bases to trimming and J lost 1 base, with 13 bases between them. The CDR3 has 16 residues. Germline V gene sequence: CDR1 KGHSH, CDR2 LQKENI. Written as DNA, the CDR3 is TGTGCCAGCTCACCTCCCAGGGGCCCGTCTGGAAACACCATATATTTT. This encodes CASSPPRGPSGNTIYF.

The chain uses TRBV2 and TRBJ1-5; no clear D gene. Trimming pared 7 bases from V and 6 bases from J, leaving 10 bases between. The germline gives CDR1 SNHLY, CDR2 FYNNEI. The CDR3 spans 12 residues. This chain's CDR3 is CASNGESQPQHF. CDR3 nucleotides: TGTGCCAGCAATGGGGAGAGTCAGCCCCAGCATTTT.

The J gene is TRBJ2-1, the V gene TRBV28; the D gene is possibly TRBD1 (6 bases). V dropped 6 bases and J dropped 0 bases, with 12 bases sitting between them. Germline V gene lookup returns CDR1 MDHEN and CDR2 SYDVKM. This CDR3 comprises 15 residues. CDR3 DNA: TGTGCCAGCAGAGGTGGGGGCAGCTCCTACAATGAGCAGTTCTTC. This encodes CASRGGGSSYNEQFF.

This clone has just one count. J is TRBJ1-2 and V is TRBV7-2, with TRBD1 matching over 7 bases. Germline V gives CDR1 SGHTA, CDR2 FQGNSA. This CDR3 has 14 amino acids. After removal of 7 bases from V and 3 bases from J, the junction contained 8 bases not matched to a gene. The CDR3, as DNA: TGTGCCAGCATCCCGGGGCAGGGGGACTATGGCTACACCTTC. Translated: CASIPGQGDYGYTF.

This clone is a singleton in its sample. The chain uses TRBV5-6 and TRBJ1-1; no reliable D call. There are 15 residues in the CDR3. Between the trimmed V and J ends, which lost 2 bases and 4 bases, there was a span of 15 bases. Germline V lookup: CDR1 SGHDT, CDR2 YYEEEE. CDR3 sequence (DNA): TGTGCCAGCAGCTTCGGAGTTGGCAGAGGCACTGAAGCTTTCTTT. Amino acids: CASSFGVGRGTEAFF.

This chain uses TRBV6-1 with TRBJ2-7, with no clear D. Germline lookup yields CDR1 MNHNS and CDR2 SASEGT. The CDR3 contains 12 residues. V lost 6 bases, J lost 2 bases, and 8 bases lay in between. The CDR3 here is CASSLSPYEQYF. The CDR3 DNA is TGTGCCAGCAGCCTGTCGCCCTACGAGCAGTACTTC.

V usage is TRBV6-6 and J usage is TRBJ1-2; D perhaps matches TRBD1 (5 bases). CDR1 is MNHNY and CDR2 is SVGAGI in the germline V gene (reference sequence). The length of the CDR3 is 11 residues. Trimming cost V 9 bases and J 5 bases, with 10 bases left between them. CDR3: CASHGGYGYTF. The CDR3 coding sequence is TGTGCCAGTCATGGGGGATATGGCTACACCTTC.

The rearrangement links TRBV9 to TRBJ1-3; a possible D gene is TRBD1 (5 bases). Trimming removed 4 bases from V and 4 bases from J, with 15 bases in between. The CDR3 has 15 amino acids. CDR1 SGDLS and CDR2 YYNGEE come from the germline V gene. CDR3: CASSQGATSGNTIYF. The CDR3 DNA is TGTGCCAGCAGCCAAGGGGCGACGTCAGGAAACACCATATATTTT.

This clone came up a few times. J is TRBJ2-7 and V is TRBV28; 8 nucleotides align to TRBD1. This CDR3 spans 14 amino acids. Germline CDR1 and CDR2: MDHEN and SYDVKM. V shed 5 bases and J 5 bases; nucleotides not matched to a gene: 8. CDR3 residues: CASSPGGASHEQYF. CDR3 DNA sequence: TGTGCCAGCAGTCCAGGGGGCGCTTCCCACGAGCAGTACTTC. Together with reference TRBV28 and TRBJ2-7, the CDR3 gives the full variable domain: DVKVTQSSRYLVKRTGEKVFLECVQDMDHENMFWYRQDPGLGLRLIYFSYDVKMKEKGDIPEGYSVSREKKERFSLILESASTNQTSMYLCASSPGGASHEQYFGPGTRLTVT.

CDR3 sequence: CASSDSSNTEAFF. The CDR3, as DNA: TGTGCCAGCAGTGACAGTTCAAACACTGAAGCTTTCTTT. The genes are TRBV28 and TRBJ1-1; weak D call: TRBD1 (5 bases). CDR3 size: 13 residues. Germline V gives CDR1 MDHEN, CDR2 SYDVKM. Trimming cost V 5 bases and J 2 bases, with 9 bases left between them.